The 30 T cell receptor beta chains in this list originate from one sample, sequenced in a study of cytomegalovirus exposure and HLA in healthy donors. Primers: 60 Vbeta forward and 13 Jbeta reverse. TCRdb's table, derived via immunoSEQ multiplex PCR, lists solely in-frame clones and lacks some. Here the sample spans roughly 100,000 clones, around three quarters being singletons. Source material: PBMCs. The receptors derive from a woman aged 50 to 60 in good health and CMV-seropositive.

The chain combines TRBV18 with TRBJ2-5, with D possibly being TRBD1 (5 bases). This CDR3 is 13 amino acids long. Germline CDR1 and CDR2: KGHSH and LQKENI. Between the trimmed V and J ends, which lost 2 bases and 5 bases, there was a span of 9 bases. The CDR3 region is CASSPVGQETQYF. The CDR3 DNA is TGTGCCAGCTCACCAGTGGGGCAGGAGACCCAGTACTTC. Based on the CDR3 plus reference TRBV18 and TRBJ2-5, the full variable domain is NAGVMQNPRHLVRRRGQEARLRCSPMKGHSHVYWYRQLPEEGLKFMVYLQKENIIDESGMPKERFSAEFPKEGPSILRIQQVVRGDSAAYFCASSPVGQETQYFGPGTRLLVL.

This clone is a singleton in its sample. V gene TRBV5-1 combines with J gene TRBJ1-1, with D possibly TRBD1 on 6 matching bases. Germline CDR1 is SGHRS and CDR2 is YFSETQ. The CDR3 contains 15 residues. V lost 4 bases to trimming and J lost 5 bases, with 18 bases between them. The CDR3, as DNA: TGCGCCAGCAGCGCCCGTGAGGGGGGGACGACTGAAGCTTTCTTT. This codes for CASSAREGGTTEAFF.

This chain uses TRBV7-2 with TRBJ2-1, with TRBD2 matching 10 bases. This CDR3 contains 14 residues. The junction had 2 bases not matched to a gene; V was cut back by 7 bases and J by 2 bases. The V gene's germline CDR1 is SGHTA and CDR2 FQGNSA. CDR3 in DNA: TGTGCCAGCAATAGCGGGGGGCCCTACAATGAGCAGTTCTTC. This translates into CASNSGGPYNEQFF. The full variable domain, rest sourced from reference TRBV7-2 and TRBJ2-1, is GAGVSQSPSNKVTEKGKDVELRCDPISGHTALYWYRQSLGQGLEFLIYFQGNSAPDKSGLPSDRFSAERTGGSVSTLTIQRTQQEDSAVYLCASNSGGPYNEQFFGPGTRLTVL.

The rearrangement links TRBV5-6 to TRBJ1-2, with 7 bases matching TRBD1. The ends lost 4 bases at V and 6 bases at J; junction bases unmatched: 12. The CDR3 has 15 residues. The germline CDR1 and CDR2 sequences are SGHDT and YYEEEE. The CDR3 DNA is TGTGCCAGCAGCCTCGAGGACAGGCGGGGGGATGGCTACACCTTC. It is translated as CASSLEDRRGDGYTF.

The chain recombines TRBV5-6 with TRBJ2-1; TRBD2 is a possible D gene (5 bases). V dropped 1 base and J dropped 10 bases, with 12 bases sitting between them. This CDR3 region has 13 residues. Per germline, CDR1 SGHDT and CDR2 YYEEEE. CDR3 nucleotide sequence: TGTGCCAGCAGCTTGTTCTGGGCGGGCGAGCAGTTCTTC. It specifies CASSLFWAGEQFF.

Only a few counts were recorded for this clone. The gene calls are TRBV4-1 and TRBJ1-4, with D uncertain. V lost 5 bases and J 0 bases, leaving 13 bases between the germline ends. The CDR3 totals 16 residues. Germline-derived CDR1 and CDR2 are MGHRA and YSYEKL. CDR3 in DNA: TGCGCCAGCAGCTCCCGACCTCAGGCAACTAATGAAAAACTGTTTTTT. Residues: CASSSRPQATNEKLFF.

This chain joins TRBV5-6 and TRBJ1-5; D remains unclear. The CDR3 length is 14 residues. The ends were cut back, 5 bases at V and 0 bases at J, with 9 bases in the middle. Germline V gene sequence: CDR1 SGHDT, CDR2 YYEEEE. The CDR3 protein is CASRRTASNQPQHF. The CDR3 coding sequence is TGTGCCAGCAGGCGGACTGCTAGCAATCAGCCCCAGCATTTT.

The chain uses TRBV27 and TRBJ2-7, with TRBD2 matching 9 bases. CDR3 size: 17 residues. The germline CDR1 and CDR2 sequences are MNHEY and SMNVEV (reference sequence). V dropped 4 bases and J dropped 6; count of bases not matched to a gene: 16. In nucleotides, the CDR3 is TGTGCCAGCAGTTCTTCCTGGTTTGGCGGGGGGGCCTCCGAGCAGTACTTC. Protein sequence: CASSSSWFGGGASEQYF.

This chain links TRBV10-1 with TRBJ1-1; D may be TRBD1 (6 bases). The CDR3 covers 18 residues. Germline V CDR1 and CDR2: WNHNN, SYGVQD (reference sequence). The V and J ends lost 2 bases and 6 bases respectively, with 25 bases between them. The CDR3 sequence: CASSEATQGISLVPEAFF. The CDR3 bases are TGCGCCAGCAGTGAGGCAACACAGGGTATCTCTCTGGTCCCTGAAGCTTTCTTT.

This chain uses TRBV5-1 with TRBJ1-2; TRBD1 matches at 7 bases. The CDR3 extends over 13 amino acids. CDR1 is SGHRS and CDR2 is YFSETQ in the germline V gene. With V trimmed by 0 bases and J by 8 bases, 4 bases remained unmatched. CDR3 sequence reads: CASSLGQGGGYTF. The CDR3 DNA is TGCGCCAGCAGCTTGGGACAGGGAGGCGGCTACACCTTC.

V and J are TRBV2 and TRBJ2-4; D perhaps matches TRBD1 (6 bases). The CDR3 is 12 residues long. Germline CDR1 and CDR2: SNHLY and FYNNEI. V lost 3 bases and J 7 bases, leaving 7 bases between the germline ends. CDR3 coding DNA: TGTGCCAGCAGTGACAGGGGTAACATTCAGTACTTC. This translates into CASSDRGNIQYF.

This clone was seen a few times. The chain recombines TRBV6-1 with TRBJ1-6, with TRBD1 identical over 12 bases. The CDR3 contains 17 residues. The V gene end was trimmed by 5 bases and the J gene end by 5 bases; junction bases not matched to a gene: 7. CDR1 is MNHNS, CDR2 SASEGT, per germline. CDR3 region: CASSQGTGGSDNSPLHF. The CDR3 region has the DNA TGTGCCAGCAGTCAAGGGACAGGGGGCTCGGATAATTCACCCCTCCACTTT.

The J gene is TRBJ2-7, the V gene TRBV11-3; 7 bases are shared with TRBD2. The junction had 2 bases not matched to a gene; V was cut back by 1 base and J by 5 bases. This CDR3 contains 13 residues. The germline V gene encodes CDR1 SGHNT and CDR2 YENEEA. The CDR3 DNA reads TGTGCCAGCAGCTTAGGGGGGGGAAACGAGCAGTACTTC. Translated, it gives CASSLGGGNEQYF.

The J gene is TRBJ1-1, the V gene TRBV2, with D uncertain. The CDR3 contains 13 residues. Per the germline V gene, CDR1 is SNHLY and CDR2 is FYNNEI. V was cut by 4 bases and J by 4 bases, with 10 bases left in between. The CDR3 DNA is TGTGCCAGCAGTGGCTACCCCCGCACTGAAGCTTTCTTT. It is translated as CASSGYPRTEAFF.

As regards this clone: One end of the junction does not line up with germline, which may come from a read error. V usage is TRBV7-9 and J usage is TRBJ1-6; 10 bases line up with TRBD1. Germline V gene sequence: CDR1 SEHNR, CDR2 FQNEAQ (reference sequence). The CDR3 contains 14 residues. The CDR3 is CSSSIGQGVSPLHF. As DNA, the CDR3 is TGTTCCAGCAGCATCGGACAGGGGGTTTCACCCCTCCACTTT. Drawing the rest from reference TRBV7-9 and TRBJ1-6, the complete variable domain is DTGVSQNPRHKITKRGQNVTFRCDPISEHNRLYWYRQTLGQGPEFLTYFQNEAQLEKSRLLSDRFSAERPKGSFSTLEIQRTEQGDSAMYLCSSSIGQGVSPLHFGNGTRLTVT.

The gene calls are TRBV5-4 and TRBJ1-2; 8 positions agree with TRBD1. This CDR3 region has 15 residues. With V trimmed by 5 bases and J by 4 bases, 10 bases remained unmatched. In germline, CDR1 is SGHNT, CDR2 YYREEE (reference sequence). CDR3 in amino acids: CASSSAGQGVYGYTF. The CDR3 nucleotides read TGTGCCAGCAGTTCTGCTGGACAGGGCGTCTATGGCTACACCTTC. Full variable domain (remainder filled in from reference TRBV5-4 and TRBJ1-2): ETGVTQSPTHLIKTRGQQVTLRCSSQSGHNTVSWYQQALGQGPQFIFQYYREEENGRGNFPPRFSGLQFPNYSSELNVNALELDDSALYLCASSSAGQGVYGYTFGSGTRLTVV.

The chain recombines TRBV2 with TRBJ1-5, with D possibly matching TRBD1 (5 bases). The V and J ends lost 2 bases and 3 bases respectively, with 11 bases between them. The length of the CDR3 is 15 residues. The V gene's germline CDR1 is SNHLY and CDR2 FYNNEI. This chain's CDR3 is CASSERRGDNQPQHF. For the CDR3, the DNA is TGTGCCAGCAGTGAAAGGAGGGGAGACAATCAGCCCCAGCATTTT.

The chain couples TRBV6-1 to TRBJ1-5; 7 bases map to TRBD1. Germline V CDR1 and CDR2: MNHNS, SASEGT. Trimming at V came to 0 bases and at J to 3 bases, leaving 2 bases not matched to a gene. This CDR3 is built from 15 residues. In nucleotides, the CDR3 is TGTGCCAGCAGTGAAGCGGGGACAGTCAATCAGCCCCAGCATTTT. Its translation: CASSEAGTVNQPQHF.

For the CDR3, the DNA is TGTGCCAGCAGCCCCGACAGGGATGACTATGGCTACACCTTC. Translating it yields CASSPDRDDYGYTF. The chain carries TRBV7-2 and TRBJ1-2, with TRBD1 matching over 7 bases. V was clipped by 5 bases and J by 3 bases; unmatched bases: 6. This CDR3 contains 14 residues. Germline V gene data show CDR1 as SGHTA and CDR2 as FQGNSA.

Only a few counts were recorded for this clone. This sequence joins TRBV6-6 and TRBJ1-5; D is unresolved. V was cut by 6 bases and J by 5 bases, with 5 bases left in between. The V gene's germline CDR1 is MNHNY and CDR2 SVGAGI (reference sequence). The CDR3 totals 11 residues. CDR3 protein: CASSNDQPQHF. CDR3 in DNA: TGTGCCAGCAGCAATGATCAGCCCCAGCATTTT.

The chain is built from TRBV5-1 and TRBJ2-7; D might be TRBD2 (5 bases). This CDR3 has 14 amino acids. Per the germline V gene, CDR1 is SGHRS and CDR2 is YFSETQ. V was trimmed by 4 bases and J by 2 bases, leaving 13 bases between them. The CDR3 spells CASSLATSPYEQYF. In DNA form, the CDR3 reads TGCGCCAGCAGCCTGGCCACTAGTCCCTACGAGCAGTACTTC.

In its sample, this clone was seen once. The CDR3 DNA follows: TGTGCCAGCAGCGTAGATTTATCTTCAACTAATGAAAAACTGTTTTTT. Translated: CASSVDLSSTNEKLFF. The rearrangement joins TRBV9 to TRBJ1-4, with D unclear. The germline CDR1 and CDR2 sequences are SGDLS and YYNGEE. This CDR3 has 16 residues. V dropped 0 bases and J dropped 0 bases, with 9 bases sitting between them. Supplemented by reference TRBV9 and TRBJ1-4, the full variable domain reads DSGVTQTPKHLITATGQRVTLRCSPRSGDLSVYWYQQSLDQGLQFLIQYYNGEERAKGNILERFSAQQFPDLHSELNLSSLELGDSALYFCASSVDLSSTNEKLFFGSGTQLSVL.

The CDR3 coding sequence is TGTGCCAGCAGCCCACGGGAGGAGCGGGGGTACGAGCAGTACTTC. Its protein is CASSPREERGYEQYF. The chain links TRBV13 to TRBJ2-7, with 8 bases that match TRBD2. In germline, CDR1 is PRHDT, CDR2 FYEKMQ (reference sequence). The CDR3 sequence is 15 residues long. Losses at the gene ends were 5 bases for V and 4 bases for J; bases not matched to a gene: 10.

The rearrangement joins TRBV7-6 to TRBJ2-1, with D possibly TRBD1 on 6 matching bases. Germline CDR1 and CDR2: SGHVS and FNYEAQ. The CDR3 runs to 14 residues. V was trimmed by 3 bases and J by 1 base, leaving 7 bases between them. Here the CDR3 reads CASSFTGSYNEQFF. The DNA for the CDR3 is TGTGCCAGCAGCTTTACAGGGTCCTACAATGAGCAGTTCTTC.

This chain links TRBV5-6 with TRBJ1-4, with TRBD1 matching over 7 bases. CDR1 is SGHDT, CDR2 YYEEEE, per germline. V dropped 0 bases and J dropped 8; count of bases not matched to a gene: 7. This CDR3 is built from 15 residues. The CDR3 protein is CASSLVKGGGEKLFF. CDR3 bases: TGTGCCAGCAGCTTGGTTAAAGGGGGCGGCGAAAAACTGTTTTTT.

The J gene is TRBJ1-2, the V gene TRBV2; TRBD1 is a possible D gene (5 bases). The CDR3 is 12 residues long. Germline CDR1 is SNHLY and CDR2 is FYNNEI. With 5 bases removed from V and 4 bases from J, the gap between germline ends came to 8 bases. CDR3: CASSSGFYGYTF. CDR3 DNA: TGTGCCAGCAGTTCAGGGTTCTATGGCTACACCTTC.

This chain links TRBV14 with TRBJ2-1, with 8 bases fitting TRBD1. CDR1 is SGHDN and CDR2 is FVKESK in the germline V gene. This CDR3 has 17 residues. The J segment lost 4 bases and the V segment lost 0 bases, leaving 8 bases of the junction unmatched. In DNA form, the CDR3 reads TGTGCCAGCAGCCAAGAGCGGACGGGACAGGTTTACAATGAGCAGTTCTTC. Its translation: CASSQERTGQVYNEQFF.

The chain couples TRBV30 to TRBJ1-6, with D possibly being TRBD1 (5 bases). Trimming took 0 bases from V and 1 from J, leaving 16 bases between them. Germline V gene lookup returns CDR1 GTSNPN and CDR2 SVGIG (reference sequence). This CDR3 is built from 18 residues. For the CDR3, the DNA is TGTGCCTGGAGTGTACCGGGGGTAGGACAATCCTATAATTCACCCCTCCACTTT. This sequence encodes CAWSVPGVGQSYNSPLHF. Together with reference TRBV30 and TRBJ1-6, the CDR3 gives the full variable domain: SQTIHQWPATLVQPVGSPLSLECTVEGTSNPNLYWYRQAAGRGLQLLFYSVGIGQISSEVPQNLSASRPQDRQFILSSKKLLLSDSGFYLCAWSVPGVGQSYNSPLHFGNGTRLTVT.

This clone was counted between two and nine times. V and J are TRBV5-6 and TRBJ2-2; the match to TRBD1 covers 7 bases. The J segment lost 3 bases and the V segment lost 4 bases, leaving 15 bases of the junction unmatched. CDR3 length: 18 residues. Germline assignment: CDR1 SGHDT and CDR2 YYEEEE. For the CDR3, the DNA is TGTGCCAGCAGCCTAACTTCGACAGGGATATGGGACACCGGGGAGCTGTTTTTT. This codes for CASSLTSTGIWDTGELFF.

The chain couples TRBV7-9 to TRBJ1-2; possible D gene TRBD1, 5 bases. Trimming removed 2 bases from V and 2 bases from J, with 6 bases in between. The germline V gene encodes CDR1 SEHNR and CDR2 FQNEAQ (reference sequence). The CDR3 is 13 amino acids. The CDR3 DNA follows: TGTGCCAGCAGCTTAAAGGGGAACTATGGCTACACCTTC. This translates into CASSLKGNYGYTF.